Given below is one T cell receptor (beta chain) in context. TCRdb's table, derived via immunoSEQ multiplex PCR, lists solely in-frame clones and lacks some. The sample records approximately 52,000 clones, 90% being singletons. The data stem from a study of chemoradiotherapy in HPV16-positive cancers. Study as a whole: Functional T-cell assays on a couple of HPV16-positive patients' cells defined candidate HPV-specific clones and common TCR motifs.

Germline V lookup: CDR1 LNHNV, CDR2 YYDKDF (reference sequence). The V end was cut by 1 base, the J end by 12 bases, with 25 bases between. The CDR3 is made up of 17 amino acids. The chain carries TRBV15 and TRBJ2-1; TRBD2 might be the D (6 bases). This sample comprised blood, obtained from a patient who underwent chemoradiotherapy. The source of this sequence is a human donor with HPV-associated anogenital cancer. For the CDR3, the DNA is TGTGCCACCAGCAGAGGCCGGGACTCCCAAATCAGGCAGGGGCAGTTCTTC. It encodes CATSRGRDSQIRQGQFF.